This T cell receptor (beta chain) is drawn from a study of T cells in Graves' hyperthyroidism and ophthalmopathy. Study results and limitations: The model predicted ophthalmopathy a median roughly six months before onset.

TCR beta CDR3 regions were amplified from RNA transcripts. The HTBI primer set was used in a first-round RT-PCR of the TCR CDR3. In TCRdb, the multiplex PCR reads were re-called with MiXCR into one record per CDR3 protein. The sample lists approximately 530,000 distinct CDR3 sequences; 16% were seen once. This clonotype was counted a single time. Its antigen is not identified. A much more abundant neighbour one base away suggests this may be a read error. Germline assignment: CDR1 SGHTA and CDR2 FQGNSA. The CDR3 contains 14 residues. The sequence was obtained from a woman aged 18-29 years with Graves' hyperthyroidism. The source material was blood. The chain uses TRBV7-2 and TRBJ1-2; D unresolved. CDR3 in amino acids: CASSLAADNCGYTF. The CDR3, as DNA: TGTGCCAGCAGCTTAGCAGCAGATAACTGTGGCTACACCTTC.